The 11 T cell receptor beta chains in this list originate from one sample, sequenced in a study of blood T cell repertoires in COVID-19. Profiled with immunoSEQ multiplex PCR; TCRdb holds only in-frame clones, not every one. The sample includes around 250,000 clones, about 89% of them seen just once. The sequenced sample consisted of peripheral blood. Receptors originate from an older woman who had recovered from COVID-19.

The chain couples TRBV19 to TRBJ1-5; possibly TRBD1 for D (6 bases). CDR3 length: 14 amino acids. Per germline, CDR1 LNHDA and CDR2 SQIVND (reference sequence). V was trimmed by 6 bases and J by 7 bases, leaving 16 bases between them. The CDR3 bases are TGTGCCAGTAGATCTAAACAGGGTTACCAGCCCCAGCATTTT. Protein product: CASRSKQGYQPQHF.

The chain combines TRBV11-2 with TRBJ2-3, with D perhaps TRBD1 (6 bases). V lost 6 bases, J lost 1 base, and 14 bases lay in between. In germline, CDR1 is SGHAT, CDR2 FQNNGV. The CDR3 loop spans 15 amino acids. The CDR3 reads CASRVTGFGTDTQYF. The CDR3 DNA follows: TGTGCCAGCAGAGTAACAGGGTTCGGCACAGATACGCAGTATTTT.

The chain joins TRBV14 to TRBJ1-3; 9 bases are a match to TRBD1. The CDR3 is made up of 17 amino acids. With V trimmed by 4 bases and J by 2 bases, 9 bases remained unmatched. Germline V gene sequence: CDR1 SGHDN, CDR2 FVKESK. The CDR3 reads CASSPGQGSTTGNTIYF. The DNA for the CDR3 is TGTGCCAGCAGCCCCGGACAGGGGAGTACGACTGGAAACACCATATATTTT.

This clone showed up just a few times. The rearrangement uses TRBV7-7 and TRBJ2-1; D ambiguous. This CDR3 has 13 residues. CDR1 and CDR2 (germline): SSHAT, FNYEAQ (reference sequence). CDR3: CASSASAGFEQFF. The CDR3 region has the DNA TGTGCTAGCTCCGCAAGTGCAGGTTTCGAGCAGTTCTTC.

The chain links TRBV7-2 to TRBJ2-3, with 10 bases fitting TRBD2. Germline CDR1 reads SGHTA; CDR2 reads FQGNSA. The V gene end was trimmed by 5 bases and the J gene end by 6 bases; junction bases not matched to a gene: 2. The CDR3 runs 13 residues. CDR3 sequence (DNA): TGTGCCAGCAGCACACTAGCGGGGGATACGCAGTATTTT. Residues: CASSTLAGDTQYF.

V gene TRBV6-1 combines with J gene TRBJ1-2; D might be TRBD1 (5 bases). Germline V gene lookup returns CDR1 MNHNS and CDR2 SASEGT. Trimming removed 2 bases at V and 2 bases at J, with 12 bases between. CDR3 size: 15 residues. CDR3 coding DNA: TGTGCCAGCAGTGAATGGGGCAGGGCGAACTATGGCTACACCTTC. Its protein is CASSEWGRANYGYTF.

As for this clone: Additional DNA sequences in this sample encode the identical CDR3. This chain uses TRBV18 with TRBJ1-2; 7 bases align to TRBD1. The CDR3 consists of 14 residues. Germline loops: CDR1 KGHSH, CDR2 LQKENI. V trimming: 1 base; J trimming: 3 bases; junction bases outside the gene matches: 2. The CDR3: CASSPQGADYGYTF. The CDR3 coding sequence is TGTGCCAGCTCACCACAGGGGGCGGACTATGGCTACACCTTC.

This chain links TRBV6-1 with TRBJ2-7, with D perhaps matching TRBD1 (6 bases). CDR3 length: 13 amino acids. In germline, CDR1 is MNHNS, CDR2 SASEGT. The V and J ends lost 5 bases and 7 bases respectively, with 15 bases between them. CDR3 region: CASSSPGVFEQYF. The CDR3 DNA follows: TGTGCCAGCAGTTCCCCAGGGGTTTTTGAGCAGTACTTC.

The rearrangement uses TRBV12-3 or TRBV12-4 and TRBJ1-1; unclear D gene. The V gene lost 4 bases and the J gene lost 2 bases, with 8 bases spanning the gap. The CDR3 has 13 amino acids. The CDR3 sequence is CASSSTVNTEAFF. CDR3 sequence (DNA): TGTGCCAGCAGTTCTACAGTCAACACTGAAGCTTTCTTT.

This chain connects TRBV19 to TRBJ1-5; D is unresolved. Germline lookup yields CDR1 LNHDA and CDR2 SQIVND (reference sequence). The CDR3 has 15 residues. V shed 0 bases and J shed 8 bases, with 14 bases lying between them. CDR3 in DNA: TGTGCCAGTAGTATAGACCGTTCCCCCAGAAAGCCCCAGCATTTT. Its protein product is CASSIDRSPRKPQHF.

The CDR3 spells CAISELENRDQPQHF. The DNA for the CDR3 is TGTGCCATCAGTGAGTTAGAAAACAGGGACCAGCCCCAGCATTTT. This chain joins TRBV10-3 and TRBJ1-5; TRBD1 is a possible D gene (6 bases). Germline CDR1 is ENHRY and CDR2 is SYGVKD. The V end lost 1 base, the J end lost 7 bases, and 14 bases lay between the germline ends. This CDR3 has 15 amino acids.